Each of the 9 T cell receptor beta chains below was sequenced from the same sample in a study of T cell repertoires in cytomegalovirus infection. MiXCR was run by TCRdb on the reads, yielding one entry per CDR3 protein. In the table there are 150,000 to 200,000 distinct CDR3 sequences, roughly 18% of which are singletons. Sequenced input: CD8+ T cells from PBMCs. Receptors originate from a human donor in good health (CMV status not recorded). Some clones in this sample may be carry-over from other donors' samples.

The chain links TRBV29-1 to TRBJ2-5, with unresolved D. This CDR3 has 14 residues. V lost 3 bases and J 2 bases, leaving 13 bases between the germline ends. CDR1 and CDR2 from the germline V gene are SQVTM and ANQGSEA. In nucleotides, the CDR3 is TGCAGCGTTGAGTGGGCAGCCCTTCAAGAGACCCAGTACTTC. Residues: CSVEWAALQETQYF.

Written as DNA, the CDR3 is TGTGCCAGCACCCCCGGGGCTGAAGCTTTCTTT. Amino acid sequence: CASTPGAEAFF. This chain joins TRBV7-9 and TRBJ1-1; no definite D call. The V and J ends lost 7 bases and 6 bases respectively, with 9 bases between them. Germline V gene data show CDR1 as SEHNR and CDR2 as FQNEAQ (reference sequence). This CDR3 is built from 11 residues.

CDR3 sequence (DNA): TGTGCCAGCAGCTTACGTAGGACAGGGACGACCTACGAGCAGTACTTC. Translation: CASSLRRTGTTYEQYF. The gene calls are TRBV11-1 and TRBJ2-7, with TRBD1 matching over 8 bases. V lost 2 bases to trimming and J lost 2 bases; unmatched junction nucleotides: 8. The length of the CDR3 is 16 residues. Germline V gene lookup returns CDR1 SGHAT and CDR2 FQDESV (reference sequence). The variable domain in full, completed from reference TRBV11-1 and TRBJ2-7, reads EAEVAQSPRYKITEKSQAVAFWCDPISGHATLYWYRQILGQGPELLVQFQDESVVDDSQLPKDRFSAERLKGVDSTLKIQPAELGDSAMYLCASSLRRTGTTYEQYFGPGTRLTVT.

The sample holds a few counts of this clonotype. The V and J genes are TRBV7-9 and TRBJ2-1; D not resolved. Germline CDR1 and CDR2: SEHNR and FQNEAQ (reference sequence). Trimming removed 5 bases from V and 5 bases from J, with 10 bases in between. The CDR3 contains 13 residues. CDR3 sequence: CASSPPGDNEQFF. The CDR3 DNA reads as TGTGCCAGCAGCCCCCCAGGTGACAATGAGCAGTTCTTC.

This chain joins TRBV7-2 and TRBJ2-3, with TRBD2 matching 8 bases. The germline gives CDR1 SGHTA, CDR2 FQGNSA. The CDR3 has 20 residues. With V trimmed by 5 bases and J by 2 bases, 21 bases remained unmatched. The CDR3 protein is CASSRLAPLGRREDTDTQYF. As DNA, the CDR3 is TGTGCCAGCAGCAGATTAGCCCCCTTAGGACGGCGGGAGGACACAGATACGCAGTATTTT.

The chain couples TRBV6-2 or TRBV6-3 to TRBJ1-5; possibly TRBD1 for D (5 bases). The CDR3 consists of 13 residues. The V gene lost 7 bases and the J gene lost 5 bases, with 12 bases spanning the gap. Looked up from germline, CDR1 is MNHEY and CDR2 is SVGEGT. CDR3 DNA: TGTGCCAGCAAGGGGCCGGACCATCAGCCCCAGCATTTT. Protein product: CASKGPDHQPQHF.

This clonotype has a handful of counts. V is TRBV7-2 and J is TRBJ1-1, with 8 nucleotides matching TRBD1. The CDR3 totals 17 residues. Germline V gene data show CDR1 as SGHTA and CDR2 as FQGNSA. V lost 1 base, J lost 3 bases, and 10 bases stayed unmatched. In DNA, the CDR3 is TGTGCCAGCAGCTTAGTTGGACAGGGTAGATTCGACACTGAAGCTTTCTTT. It encodes CASSLVGQGRFDTEAFF.

This clonotype was seen more than once but under ten times. The chain recombines TRBV28 with TRBJ2-1; 9 nucleotides align to TRBD2. CDR1 is MDHEN and CDR2 is SYDVKM in the germline V gene. Germline trimming cut 2 bases from V and 6 bases from J; bases unmatched to any gene: 5. This CDR3 comprises 15 residues. The CDR3 spells CASSLRLAGPNEQFF. In DNA form, the CDR3 reads TGTGCCAGCAGTTTACGGCTAGCGGGACCCAATGAGCAGTTCTTC.

This chain uses TRBV7-6 with TRBJ2-7, with 11 bases matching TRBD2. The CDR3 loop spans 16 amino acids. V trimming: 4 bases; J trimming: 6 bases; junction bases outside the gene matches: 11. CDR1 is SGHVS and CDR2 is FNYEAQ in the germline V gene. CDR3 amino acids: CASSSAGLAGGGEQYF. The DNA for the CDR3 is TGTGCCAGCAGCTCCGCTGGGCTAGCGGGAGGAGGCGAGCAGTACTTC.